Listed below are T cell receptor beta chains from one sample, sequenced in a study of T cells expressing NK-cell markers. No DNA is given; TCRdb re-called the 5' RACE reads and lists each CDR3 protein once. The table for this sample gives some 410,000 distinct CDR3 sequences. Source material: blood T cells: a sorted CD56 or NKG2C T cell subset, CD4+ or CD8+ T cells, or bulk PBMC T cells (not recorded which). Every receptor here comes from a woman between 18 and 69 years old in good health. The CDR3 runs from the conserved cysteine through the conserved F or W.

>TRBV14|TRBJ2-5
CASSSGGLRPEYF
>TRBV12-3/TRBV12-4|TRBJ2-7
CASRSRSEEQYF
>TRBV18|TRBJ1-1
CASSQGGRMNTEAFF
>TRBV5-1|TRBJ1-2
CASSPTHYGYTF
>TRBV4-1|TRBJ1-1
CASSQDSGTPLNTEAFF
>TRBV10-2|TRBJ2-3
CASGRGLGDTQYF
>TRBV29-1|TRBJ2-1
CSVRGAYNEQFF
>TRBV7-2|TRBJ1-1
CASSLGQGSTEAFF
>TRBV2|TRBJ2-2
CASSDTNTGELFF
>TRBV7-2|TRBJ1-6
CATGWLNSPLHF
>TRBV20-1|TRBJ1-1
CSALRATEAFF
>TRBV7-9|TRBJ1-4
CASSFRTGAEKLFF
>TRBV29-1|TRBJ2-1
CSVSPTSYNEQFF
>TRBV29-1|TRBJ2-5
CSVVGGDTQETQYF
>TRBV3-1|TRBJ2-1
CASSQPPQGGSSYNEQFF
>TRBV12-3/TRBV12-4|TRBJ2-1
CASSIPSGEVINEQFF
>TRBV7-3|TRBJ1-2
CASSLTTGNRGYTF
>TRBV24-1|TRBJ2-3
CATTSRGSTDTQYF
>TRBV11-2|TRBJ2-3
CASSNSGTQYF
>TRBV20-1|TRBJ2-1
CSARGLGGQGYNEQFF
>TRBV28|TRBJ2-7
CASTAGTGPLYEQYF
>TRBV12-3/TRBV12-4|TRBJ1-2
CASRGGLPGTGIGNYGYTF
>TRBV29-1|TRBJ1-2
CSVLRPDLKGYTF
>TRBV28|TRBJ2-7
CASSSWDRFRSSSYEQYF
>TRBV7-9|TRBJ1-2
CASSLTVEYGYTF
>TRBV4-3|TRBJ2-5
CASSPQPLGETQYF